Below, 6 T cell receptor beta chains from the same sample are listed, as sequenced in a study of PD-1 blockade in classical Hodgkin lymphoma. Some clones are missing from TCRdb's copy, which holds only in-frame ones; the method was immunoSEQ multiplex PCR. In the table there are 20,000 to 30,000 clones, more than 60% of which are singletons. Every patient experienced relapse after autologous stem cell transplantation, and brentuximab vedotin exposure varied. Sample: peripheral blood mononuclear cells (PBMCs), taken before the second cycle of nivolumab. These receptors were obtained from a human donor with classical Hodgkin lymphoma.

The V gene is TRBV4-1, the J gene TRBJ1-3; D is perhaps TRBD1 (5 bases). From germline, CDR1 is MGHRA and CDR2 YSYEKL. The CDR3 spans 19 residues. Between the trimmed V and J ends, which lost 3 bases and 0 bases, there was a span of 21 bases. In nucleotides, the CDR3 is TGCGCCAGCAGCCAGATGGGGGTAGGGATCGGGGCCTCTGGAAACACCATATATTTT. Its translation: CASSQMGVGIGASGNTIYF.

This clone occurred a few times. The rearrangement uses TRBV7-9 and TRBJ2-2; D uncertain. The CDR3 runs 17 residues. The germline CDR1 and CDR2 sequences are SEHNR and FQNEAQ (reference sequence). The germline V and J ends were trimmed by 1 base and 3 bases, with 15 bases remaining between them. CDR3 protein: CASSLEAWQPDTGELFF. The CDR3 region has the DNA TGTGCCAGCAGCTTAGAGGCGTGGCAGCCTGACACCGGGGAGCTGTTTTTT.

The chain is built from TRBV18 and TRBJ1-5; no clear D gene. With 0 bases removed from V and 10 bases from J, the gap between germline ends came to 10 bases. The germline CDR1 and CDR2 sequences are KGHSH and LQKENI. The CDR3 length is 13 residues. CDR3 nucleotides: TGTGCCAGCTCACCACCTTGGAGGGAACCCCAGCATTTT. This gives the protein CASSPPWREPQHF.

The V and J genes are TRBV10-3 and TRBJ1-1; D perhaps matches TRBD1 (5 bases). Germline V gene lookup returns CDR1 ENHRY and CDR2 SYGVKD. The CDR3 extends over 15 amino acids. V was shortened by 2 bases and J by 6 bases, with 16 bases between the two germline ends. The CDR3 nucleotides read TGTGCCATCAGTGAGCCTTATGGGGGTCGGGCTGAAGCTTTCTTT. This sequence encodes CAISEPYGGRAEAFF.

The chain has TRBV15 and TRBJ1-5, with 8 bases fitting TRBD1. V shed 1 base, J shed 5 bases, and the junction held 4 bases outside the gene matches. Germline CDR1 is LNHNV and CDR2 is YYDKDF (reference sequence). The CDR3 is 15 amino acids. CDR3 residues: CATSRVGQADQPQHF. The CDR3 DNA reads as TGTGCCACCAGCAGAGTGGGACAGGCCGATCAGCCCCAGCATTTT. Variable domain in full (rest from reference TRBV15 and TRBJ1-5): DAMVIQNPRYQVTQFGKPVTLSCSQTLNHNVMYWYQQKSSQAPKLLFHYYDKDFNNEADTPDNFQSRRPNTSFCFLDIRSPGLGDTAMYLCATSRVGQADQPQHFGDGTRLSIL.

The V and J genes are TRBV18 and TRBJ2-2; D is undetermined. The CDR3 runs to 14 residues. The V end lost 6 bases, the J end lost 0 bases, and 8 bases lay between the germline ends. Per the germline V gene, CDR1 is KGHSH and CDR2 is LQKENI. The CDR3 DNA follows: TGTGCCAGCTCCCAAATTGCGAACACCGGGGAGCTGTTTTTT. It translates to CASSQIANTGELFF.